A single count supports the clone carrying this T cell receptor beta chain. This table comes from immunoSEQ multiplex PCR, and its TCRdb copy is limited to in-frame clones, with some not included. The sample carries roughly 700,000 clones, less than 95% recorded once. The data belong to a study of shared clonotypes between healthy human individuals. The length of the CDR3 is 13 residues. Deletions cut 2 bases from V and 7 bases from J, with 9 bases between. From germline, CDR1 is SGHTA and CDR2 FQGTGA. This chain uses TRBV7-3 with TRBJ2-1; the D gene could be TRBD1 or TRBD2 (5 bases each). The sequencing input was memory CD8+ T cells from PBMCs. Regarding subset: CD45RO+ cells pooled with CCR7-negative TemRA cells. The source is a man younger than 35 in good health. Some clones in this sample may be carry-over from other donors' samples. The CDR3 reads CASSLGTRNEQFF. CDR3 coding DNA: TGTGCCAGCAGCTTAGGGACCCGGAATGAGCAGTTCTTC.